What follows are 20 T cell receptor beta chains derived from one specimen sequenced in a study of blood T cells in healthy people across ages. For the second PCR, which ran for roughly 6 to 12 cycles, a sample-barcoded 5' primer and a J-beta primer mix were used. TCRdb re-called the 5' RACE reads with MiXCR, one entry per CDR3 protein. In the table there are around 780,000 distinct CDR3 sequences, about 61% of which are singletons. Sequencing input: blood. Receptor source: a man aged 35 to 55 in good health.

The chain links TRBV27 to TRBJ1-2; 10 bases fit TRBD1. Germline CDR1 reads MNHEY; CDR2 reads SMNVEV (reference sequence). The CDR3 totals 14 residues. With 7 bases clipped from V and 2 bases from J, the junction kept 4 bases outside the gene matches. In DNA form, the CDR3 reads TGTGCCAGCAATAGACAGGGGGCGAACTATGGCTACACCTTC. Its protein is CASNRQGANYGYTF.

This clonotype was observed a handful of times. The rearrangement uses TRBV5-1 and TRBJ1-2; 9 nucleotides agree with TRBD1. This CDR3 is built from 17 residues. Germline-derived CDR1 and CDR2 are SGHRS and YFSETQ. Losses at the gene ends were 2 bases for V and 6 bases for J; bases not matched to a gene: 14. This CDR3 is CASSFFSPGQGVDGYTF. The CDR3, as DNA: TGCGCCAGCAGCTTTTTCTCCCCGGGACAGGGAGTAGATGGCTACACCTTC.

In its sample, this clonotype was seen a few times. The rearrangement uses TRBV28 and TRBJ2-7, with D tentatively TRBD2 (5 bases). The V gene's germline CDR1 is MDHEN and CDR2 SYDVKM. The CDR3 contains 15 residues. Trimming removed 3 bases at V and 5 bases at J, with 17 bases between. The CDR3 spells CASSFAGLDGNEQYF. The CDR3 nucleotides read TGTGCCAGCAGTTTCGCGGGCTTGGATGGCAACGAGCAGTACTTC. Drawing the rest from reference TRBV28 and TRBJ2-7, the complete variable domain is DVKVTQSSRYLVKRTGEKVFLECVQDMDHENMFWYRQDPGLGLRLIYFSYDVKMKEKGDIPEGYSVSREKKERFSLILESASTNQTSMYLCASSFAGLDGNEQYFGPGTRLTVT.

The J gene is TRBJ2-7, the V gene TRBV4-1; 8 bases are shared with TRBD1. V lost 7 bases and J lost 3; bases outside the gene matches: 8. Germline values: CDR1 MGHRA, CDR2 YSYEKL. The CDR3 loop spans 14 amino acids. The CDR3 nucleotides read TGCGCCAGCACCTTAGACAGGGGTGGCTACGAGCAGTACTTC. Protein: CASTLDRGGYEQYF.

The V call is TRBV10-3, the J call TRBJ1-4; D is possibly TRBD1 (6 bases). The germline CDR1 and CDR2 sequences are ENHRY and SYGVKD. The CDR3 runs 14 residues. The V gene lost 3 bases and the J gene lost 8 bases, with 13 bases spanning the gap. The CDR3 reads CAISDTQGREKLFF. In nucleotides, the CDR3 is TGTGCCATCAGTGACACACAGGGTAGGGAAAAACTGTTTTTT.

The V and J genes are TRBV5-6 and TRBJ2-5; 7 bases are shared with TRBD1. This CDR3 is 16 amino acids long. CDR1 is SGHDT and CDR2 is YYEEEE in the germline V gene. Losses at the gene ends were 6 bases for V and 0 bases for J; bases not matched to a gene: 11. CDR3 nucleotides: TGTGCCAGCAAGGTCGGGGACAGAGGGTACCAAGAGACCCAGTACTTC. As protein: CASKVGDRGYQETQYF.

The V gene is TRBV7-9, the J gene TRBJ2-5, with D perhaps matching TRBD1 or TRBD2 (5 bases each). The germline CDR1 and CDR2 sequences are SEHNR and FQNEAQ (reference sequence). The CDR3 sequence is 11 residues long. Trimming removed 8 bases from V and 4 bases from J, with 8 bases in between. The CDR3 protein is CASAGTETQYF. In DNA form, the CDR3 reads TGTGCCAGCGCAGGGACAGAGACCCAGTACTTC.

V is TRBV5-1 and J is TRBJ2-3, with D perhaps given as TRBD1 or TRBD2 (5 bases each). The CDR3 loop spans 15 amino acids. Trimming removed 0 bases from V and 2 bases from J, with 10 bases in between. Germline-derived CDR1 and CDR2 are SGHRS and YFSETQ. This chain's CDR3 is CASSLGGIATDTQYF. The CDR3, as DNA: TGCGCCAGCAGCTTGGGGGGGATAGCCACAGATACGCAGTATTTT. Supplemented by reference TRBV5-1 and TRBJ2-3, the full variable domain reads KAGVTQTPRYLIKTRGQQVTLSCSPISGHRSVSWYQQTPGQGLQFLFEYFSETQRNKGNFPGRFSGRQFSNSRSEMNVSTLELGDSALYLCASSLGGIATDTQYFGPGTRLTVL.

Concerning this clonotype: An end of the junction does not agree with germline; a read error may underlie this. The chain employs TRBV6-2 or TRBV6-3 and TRBJ2-1; possibly TRBD2 for D (6 bases). Germline V gene lookup returns CDR1 MNHEY and CDR2 SVGEGT. The CDR3 spans 15 residues. CDR3 sequence reads: CASSRPAGSYNEQFF. The CDR3 DNA is TGTGCCAGCAGTCGTCCAGCGGGCTCCTATAATGAGCAGTTCTTC.

This chain joins TRBV9 and TRBJ2-1; D not resolved. Germline values: CDR1 SGDLS, CDR2 YYNGEE. Trimming took 0 bases from V and 0 from J, leaving 10 bases between them. This CDR3 comprises 16 residues. CDR3 loop: CASSVGFRPSYNEQFF. For the CDR3, the DNA is TGTGCCAGCAGCGTAGGGTTCAGGCCCTCCTACAATGAGCAGTTCTTC. Supplemented by reference TRBV9 and TRBJ2-1, the full variable domain reads DSGVTQTPKHLITATGQRVTLRCSPRSGDLSVYWYQQSLDQGLQFLIQYYNGEERAKGNILERFSAQQFPDLHSELNLSSLELGDSALYFCASSVGFRPSYNEQFFGPGTRLTVL.

V and J are TRBV27 and TRBJ1-2; D not certain. V lost 2 bases to trimming and J lost 0 bases, with 13 bases between them. Germline V gives CDR1 MNHEY, CDR2 SMNVEV (reference sequence). This CDR3 region has 16 residues. CDR3 coding DNA: TGTGCCAGCAGTTTACGGGCAGATAATACTAACTATGGCTACACCTTC. Translation: CASSLRADNTNYGYTF.

In this sample, this clonotype turned up a few times. The chain employs TRBV6-4 and TRBJ2-1, with a possible D match to TRBD2 (6 bases). This CDR3 is built from 15 residues. Per germline, CDR1 MRHNA and CDR2 SNTAGT. V dropped 0 bases and J dropped 0 bases, with 6 bases sitting between them. CDR3 DNA: TGTGCCAGCAGTGACTCCGGGAGCTCCTACAATGAGCAGTTCTTC. Translation: CASSDSGSSYNEQFF.

This clonotype has only one observation. A junction boundary mismatches the germline segment, possibly from a read error. This chain connects TRBV28 to TRBJ1-6; no clear D gene. The CDR3 is 15 amino acids. The V gene's germline CDR1 is MDHEN and CDR2 SYDVKM. The chain's CDR3 is CASSLYGLGNPPLHF. CDR3 DNA: TGTGCCAGCAGTTTATATGGGTTGGGTAATCCACCCCTCCACTTT.

The chain uses TRBV12-3 or TRBV12-4 and TRBJ2-5; D call uncertain. Trimming shortened V by 5 bases and J by 0 bases, and 13 bases separated the two germline ends. This CDR3 contains 15 residues. This CDR3 reads CASSPLSSYQETQYF. The CDR3 bases are TGTGCCAGCAGTCCGCTCAGTAGCTACCAAGAGACCCAGTACTTC.

V and J are TRBV2 and TRBJ2-1; D possibly corresponds to TRBD2 (6 bases). V was shortened by 8 bases and J by 2 bases, with 13 bases between the two germline ends. The CDR3 is 14 amino acids. CDR1 is SNHLY and CDR2 is FYNNEI in the germline V gene. The CDR3 nucleotides read TGTGCCAGCGTACGGGAGCCAACCTACAATGAGCAGTTCTTC. It specifies CASVREPTYNEQFF.

The chain combines TRBV18 with TRBJ2-1; 7 positions agree with TRBD1. V was pared by 4 bases and J by 1 base, with 4 bases of the junction left unmatched. CDR3 length: 15 amino acids. The germline gives CDR1 KGHSH, CDR2 LQKENI. The CDR3 sequence is CASSLDRASYNEQFF. CDR3 in DNA: TGTGCCAGCTCACTAGACAGGGCGTCCTACAATGAGCAGTTCTTC.

The chain joins TRBV18 to TRBJ1-2; 8 nucleotides align to TRBD1. V shed 3 bases, J shed 5 bases, and the junction held 8 bases outside the gene matches. The CDR3 extends over 15 amino acids. Germline loops: CDR1 KGHSH, CDR2 LQKENI. The CDR3 region is CASSPTGDPPYGYTF. The DNA of the CDR3 is TGTGCCAGCTCACCGACAGGGGACCCCCCGTATGGCTACACCTTC.

The chain recombines TRBV3-1 with TRBJ2-3; tentative D call: TRBD2 (6 bases). Trimming removed 1 base at V and 5 bases at J, with 13 bases between. The CDR3 extends over 15 amino acids. Per germline, CDR1 LGHDT and CDR2 YNNKEL (reference sequence). CDR3 sequence reads: CASSQAATGGDTQYF. The CDR3 nucleotides read TGTGCCAGCAGCCAAGCTGCCACCGGGGGAGATACGCAGTATTTT.

In its sample, this clonotype was seen once. The V call is TRBV5-6, the J call TRBJ2-7; 8 bases map to TRBD2. This CDR3 spans 16 amino acids. Germline V lookup: CDR1 SGHDT, CDR2 YYEEEE. The V gene end was trimmed by 0 bases and the J gene end by 4 bases; junction bases not matched to a gene: 9. CDR3 region: CASSLGQPGTRYEQYF. CDR3 sequence (DNA): TGTGCCAGCAGCTTGGGACAACCGGGGACTAGGTACGAGCAGTACTTC.

A remark on this clonotype: The germline gene is not matched at one end of the junction; a read error may be the cause. This chain connects TRBV5-1 to TRBJ1-6, with TRBD1 matching over 10 bases. CDR3 length: 14 residues. CDR1 and CDR2 from the germline V gene are SGHRS and YFSETQ. Written as DNA, the CDR3 is TGCGCCGGCAGCTTGGGGACAGGGGATTCACCCCTCCACTTT. Protein: CAGSLGTGDSPLHF. The full variable domain, completed using reference TRBV5-1 and TRBJ1-6, is KAGVTQTPRYLIKTRGQQVTLSCSPISGHRSVSWYQQTPGQGLQFLFEYFSETQRNKGNFPGRFSGRQFSNSRSEMNVSTLELGDSALYLCAGSLGTGDSPLHFGNGTRLTVT.